The clone carrying this TCR beta chain was counted at least ten times. Its antigen is undetermined. The sample comes from a study of T-cell reconstitution after alpha-beta-depleted transplantation in children. Whole-study findings and limits: Reports say that about two months after transplant, the alpha-beta T cells came out of several hundred graft clones that had expanded. Surviving thymic progenitors and recipient T cells were the source of high TCRbeta diversity at day 60 in some patients. At the one-year point after transplant, T-cell counts and TCRbeta diversity were found to come mostly from T cells that had been newly produced.

Preparation of the TCRbeta library was carried out with unique molecular identifiers. TCRdb redid the calling of the PCR reads with MiXCR, one entry per CDR3 protein. The table includes about 110,000 distinct CDR3 sequences, around 6.4% detected once. The CDR3 loop spans 14 amino acids. The germline CDR1 and CDR2 sequences are MNHEY and SVGEGT. V shed 5 bases, J shed 8 bases, and the junction held 7 bases outside the gene matches. The V gene is TRBV6-2 or TRBV6-3, the J gene TRBJ1-1, with 11 bases lining up with TRBD1. The sample consisted of PBMCs, mostly from graft donor cells, taken 360 days after TCRalphabeta/CD19-depleted stem cell transplant. The receptor was derived from a male patient between 2 and 10 years old who had a stem cell transplant for acute lymphoblastic leukemia, so the T cells may come from the graft donor. The CDR3 nucleotides read TGTGCCAGCAGTATGGACAGGGGGCGCGCCGAAGCTTTCTTT. Its protein product is CASSMDRGRAEAFF.